The 24 T cell receptor beta chains in this list originate from one sample, sequenced in a study of low-dose radiotherapy and immunotherapy resistance in tumors. TRAV- and TRBV-specific primers primed first-strand cDNA, covering alpha and beta chains. Using a constant-region primer together with a V-primer adapter, TCRs were subjected to 20 PCR cycles of amplification. In TCRdb, the reads were re-called with MiXCR into one record per CDR3 protein. Counted here are roughly 13,000 distinct CDR3 sequences, about three fifths occurring once; the ten biggest clones make up 6% to 8.5%. The receptors come from a human donor with advanced metastatic prostate, ovarian, gallbladder or colorectal cancer (not recorded which). This table probably holds off-target reads from a library built for another chain.

The chain combines TRBV6-5 with TRBJ2-3, with no clear D. The CDR3 spans 17 residues. With 7 bases removed from V and 1 base from J, the gap between germline ends came to 21 bases. Germline CDR1 MNHEY, CDR2 SVGAGI. Here the CDR3 reads CASIRERARLGTDTQYF. As DNA, the CDR3 is TGTGCCAGCATAAGGGAAAGGGCTCGTCTAGGCACAGATACGCAGTATTTT.

This sequence joins TRBV5-5 and TRBJ2-7, with 9 bases matching TRBD1. J lost 7 bases, V lost 4 bases, and 9 bases had no gene match. Germline V gene data show CDR1 as SGHKS and CDR2 as YYEKEE (reference sequence). This CDR3 spans 14 amino acids. DNA for the CDR3: TGTGCCAGCAGCAAAGGGACAGGGCTTGAAGAGCAGTACTTC. Translated, it gives CASSKGTGLEEQYF. The full variable domain, with the rest looked up from reference TRBV5-5 and TRBJ2-7, is DAGVTQSPTHLIKTRGQQVTLRCSPISGHKSVSWYQQVLGQGPQFIFQYYEKEERGRGNFPDRFSARQFPNYSSELNVNALLLGDSALYLCASSKGTGLEEQYFGPGTRLTVT.

This rearrangement joins TRBV12-3 or TRBV12-4 to TRBJ2-2, with 7 bases matching TRBD1. Losses at the gene ends were 6 bases for V and 7 bases for J; bases not matched to a gene: 5. The CDR3 is 13 residues long. The CDR3: CASRTGTDGELFF. The CDR3 nucleotides are TGTGCCAGCAGAACCGGGACAGACGGGGAGCTGTTTTTT.

The chain employs TRBV7-2 and TRBJ1-2; 7 bases are a match to TRBD1. The germline V gene has CDR1 SGHTA and CDR2 FQGNSA. The CDR3 spans 13 residues. With V trimmed by 4 bases and J by 7 bases, 6 bases remained unmatched. CDR3 DNA sequence: TGTGCCAGCAGCTCTATTGGACAGGTTGGCTACACCTTC. As protein: CASSSIGQVGYTF.

V and J are TRBV28 and TRBJ2-7; tentative D call: TRBD2 (6 bases). The CDR3 length is 13 residues. Trimming cost V 6 bases and J 0 bases, with 9 bases left between them. Germline CDR1 is MDHEN and CDR2 is SYDVKM. DNA for the CDR3: TGTGCCAGCAGCTTGGGGGGCTCCTACGAGCAGTACTTC. It specifies CASSLGGSYEQYF.

This clonotype was seen a few times. This chain connects TRBV29-1 to TRBJ2-6; D is perhaps TRBD2 (6 bases). Trimming pared 0 bases from V and 4 bases from J, leaving 13 bases between. The CDR3 spans 16 residues. In germline, CDR1 is SQVTM, CDR2 ANQGSEA. CDR3: CSVEDLSGEGANVLTF. The DNA for the CDR3 is TGCAGCGTTGAAGATTTATCGGGGGAGGGGGCCAACGTCCTGACTTTC. Looking up the rest from reference TRBV29-1 and TRBJ2-6 gives the full variable domain: SAVISQKPSRDICQRGTSLTIQCQVDSQVTMMFWYRQQPGQSLTLIATANQGSEATYESGFVIDKFPISRPNLTFSTLTVSNMSPEDSSIYLCSVEDLSGEGANVLTFGAGSRLTVL.

This clonotype showed up just once. The genes are TRBV3-1 and TRBJ1-4; TRBD1 might be the D (6 bases). The CDR3 length is 13 residues. Germline V gene sequence: CDR1 LGHDT, CDR2 YNNKEL (reference sequence). The V gene lost 7 bases and the J gene lost 6 bases, with 12 bases spanning the gap. CDR3 amino acids: CASNGGLDEKLFF. DNA of the CDR3: TGTGCCAGCAACGGGGGCCTCGATGAAAAACTGTTTTTT.

The rearrangement links TRBV9 to TRBJ1-3, with D hard to call. The CDR3 is 14 amino acids. Germline V lookup: CDR1 SGDLS, CDR2 YYNGEE. Trimming shortened V by 2 bases and J by 1 base, and 7 bases separated the two germline ends. The CDR3 loop is CASSVRNSGNTIYF. The CDR3 region has the DNA TGTGCCAGCAGCGTCAGGAATTCTGGAAACACCATATATTTT.

There are a few counts of this clonotype. V and J are TRBV12-3 or TRBV12-4 and TRBJ1-6; D is unclear. The V end was cut by 7 bases, the J end by 7 bases, with 11 bases between. CDR3 length: 13 amino acids. The CDR3 sequence is CASTSTQNSPLHF. The DNA of the CDR3 is TGTGCCAGCACCTCGACGCAAAATTCACCCCTCCACTTT.

The rearrangement links TRBV6-1 to TRBJ1-2; a weak D match, TRBD1 (5 bases). The germline CDR1 and CDR2 sequences are MNHNS and SASEGT. The CDR3 is made up of 14 amino acids. Deletions cut 5 bases from V and 3 bases from J, with 13 bases between. For the CDR3, the DNA is TGTGCCAGCAGTCGGGACGGCCAGGACTATGGCTACACCTTC. Translated, it gives CASSRDGQDYGYTF.

The V call is TRBV29-1, the J call TRBJ1-2; D gene unclear. The V gene's germline CDR1 is SQVTM and CDR2 ANQGSEA. V lost 0 bases and J lost 6, with 11 bases in between. The CDR3 contains 13 residues. For the CDR3, the DNA is TGCAGCGTTGAAGATGTCATTTGGGATGGCTACACCTTC. Translation gives CSVEDVIWDGYTF.

The table lists this clonotype with a few counts. The V gene is TRBV6-2 or TRBV6-3, the J gene TRBJ1-1, with D possibly being TRBD1 (5 bases). Germline V gives CDR1 MNHEY, CDR2 SVGEGT. V was trimmed by 2 bases and J by 4 bases, leaving 8 bases between them. This CDR3 spans 13 amino acids. The CDR3 protein is CASSYRGITEAFF. The CDR3 DNA follows: TGTGCCAGCAGTTACAGGGGAATCACTGAAGCTTTCTTT.

This chain joins TRBV12-3 or TRBV12-4 and TRBJ2-3; D may match TRBD1 or TRBD2 (5 bases each). The V gene lost 1 base and the J gene lost 4 bases, with 9 bases spanning the gap. The CDR3 extends over 14 amino acids. CDR3 protein: CASSLGGGPDTQYF. CDR3 nucleotides: TGTGCCAGCAGTTTAGGTGGGGGACCAGATACGCAGTATTTT.

The V gene is TRBV18, the J gene TRBJ2-1, with 10 nucleotides matching TRBD2. This CDR3 has 16 amino acids. Germline assignment: CDR1 KGHSH and CDR2 LQKENI. Unmatched junction bases numbered 8, after V lost 3 bases and J lost 6 bases. Written as DNA, the CDR3 is TGTGCCAGCTCACCGGAGTGGAGCGGGGGGGCCAATGAGCAGTTCTTC. Translation: CASSPEWSGGANEQFF. The full variable domain, rest sourced from reference TRBV18 and TRBJ2-1, is NAGVMQNPRHLVRRRGQEARLRCSPMKGHSHVYWYRQLPEEGLKFMVYLQKENIIDESGMPKERFSAEFPKEGPSILRIQQVVRGDSAAYFCASSPEWSGGANEQFFGPGTRLTVL.

This rearrangement joins TRBV7-9 to TRBJ1-2; D remains ambiguous. V lost 1 base and J 2 bases, leaving 5 bases between the germline ends. From germline, CDR1 is SEHNR and CDR2 FQNEAQ (reference sequence). The CDR3 is 13 amino acids. The CDR3 region is CASSLGQNYGYTF. The CDR3 nucleotides are TGTGCCAGCAGCTTAGGGCAGAACTATGGCTACACCTTC.

V gene TRBV12-3 or TRBV12-4 combines with J gene TRBJ1-1, with D possibly TRBD1 on 6 matching bases. The length of the CDR3 is 13 residues. V lost 6 bases and J 4 bases, leaving 12 bases between the germline ends. CDR3 loop: CASRSGQFTEAFF. DNA of the CDR3: TGTGCCAGCAGAAGCGGACAGTTCACTGAAGCTTTCTTT.

V is TRBV6-8 and J is TRBJ1-6; D remains unclear. Looked up from germline, CDR1 is MNHGY and CDR2 is SAAAGT. This CDR3 is 17 amino acids long. With 0 bases removed from V and 1 base from J, the gap between germline ends came to 10 bases. The CDR3 sequence: CASSYSREASYNSPLHF. CDR3 nucleotides: TGTGCCAGCAGTTACTCGCGGGAGGCGTCCTATAATTCACCCCTCCACTTT.

Details on this clonotype: A junction boundary mismatches the germline segment, possibly from a read error. This chain's CDR3 is CASNSRSNAEAFF. The CDR3, as DNA: TGTGCCAGCAACTCGAGATCGAACGCTGAAGCTTTCTTT. The rearrangement uses TRBV6-2 or TRBV6-3 and TRBJ1-1, with D unclear. Germline CDR1 MNHEY, CDR2 SVGEGT. The CDR3 sequence is 13 residues long.

V usage is TRBV29-1 and J usage is TRBJ2-1; the match to TRBD2 covers 14 bases. The CDR3 is 15 amino acids. Looked up from germline, CDR1 is SQVTM and CDR2 is ANQGSEA. V lost 5 bases to trimming and J lost 7 bases; unmatched junction nucleotides: 7. CDR3: CSVLGLAGVGNEQFF. CDR3 in DNA: TGCAGCGTTTTGGGACTAGCGGGAGTAGGGAATGAGCAGTTCTTC.

This clonotype showed up just a few times. The V call is TRBV29-1, the J call TRBJ2-5; TRBD2 matches at 10 bases. J gave up 5 bases and V 5 bases, and 8 bases lay outside the gene matches. Germline assignment: CDR1 SQVTM and CDR2 ANQGSEA. The CDR3 extends over 14 amino acids. Written as DNA, the CDR3 is TGCAGCGTTCTGTCTAGCGGGAGTGGGGAGACCCAGTACTTC. Protein product: CSVLSSGSGETQYF.

This clonotype was seen only once. The chain links TRBV3-1 to TRBJ2-7, with D maybe TRBD1 (5 bases). The CDR3 is made up of 14 amino acids. Germline CDR1 reads LGHDT; CDR2 reads YNNKEL (reference sequence). V lost 6 bases, J lost 2 bases, and 14 bases lay in between. The CDR3, as DNA: TGTGCCAGCAGTCTTTTGACAGAAACCTACGAGCAGTACTTC. Protein product: CASSLLTETYEQYF.

The CDR3 loop reads CASSLGPPGTTVIYEQYF. Written as DNA, the CDR3 is TGTGCCAGCAGTTTGGGCCCCCCCGGGACTACCGTTATCTACGAGCAGTACTTC. The rearrangement uses TRBV28 and TRBJ2-7; 7 bases agree with TRBD2. V lost 3 bases, J lost 3 bases, and 17 bases stayed unmatched. There are 18 residues in the CDR3. The V gene's germline CDR1 is MDHEN and CDR2 SYDVKM.

As to this clonotype: One junction end disagrees with the germline gene, perhaps due to a read error. The chain has TRBV5-3 and TRBJ1-1, with TRBD1 identical over 7 bases. TRBV5-3 is assigned to the ORF class and has an uncertain function. The CDR3 length is 15 residues. The CDR3, as DNA: TGTGCCAGCAGCTTATACAGGGGTATAGACACTGAAGCTTTCTTT. Its translation: CASSLYRGIDTEAFF.

This clonotype showed up just a few times. The chain couples TRBV11-2 to TRBJ2-5; 9 bases fit TRBD2. This CDR3 is 16 amino acids long. Germline V gene data show CDR1 as SGHAT and CDR2 as FQNNGV. Trimming cost V 5 bases and J 2 bases; bases outside gene matches: 9. This chain's CDR3 is CASSPATSGLQETQYF. DNA of the CDR3: TGTGCCAGCAGCCCCGCGACTAGCGGACTACAAGAGACCCAGTACTTC.